The rows below give T cell receptor beta chains drawn from one sample of a study of blood T cell repertoires in COVID-19. Clones were sequenced by immunoSEQ multiplex PCR, and TCRdb holds only the in-frame ones, with some missing. Among 120,000 to 150,000 clones listed, 75% to 90% were seen once. Input material: peripheral blood. The source is a woman of 80 years or more with acute or convalescent COVID-19. The CDR3 runs from the conserved cysteine through the conserved F or W. The D gene is left open where the match is weak. Clone size is not always given. Where it is, it says once, few, many or a class for expanded clones.

TRBJ2-6 NA TRBV19 TRBD1 TGTGCCAGTAGTGCAACCGGGACAGGGCTCTCTGGGGCCAACGTCCTGACTTTC CASSATGTGLSGANVLTF
TRBJ1-3 NA TRBV30 NA TGTGCCTGGAGTGTGGCGGACACCATATATTTT CAWSVADTIYF
TRBJ1-6 NA TRBV20-1 NA TGCAGTGCTAACTTTTCACCCCTCCACTTT CSANFSPLHF
TRBJ2-7 NA TRBV18 TRBD1 TGTGCCAGCTCACGGAGGTCGGGACAGGGGAACTACGAGCAGTACTTC CASSRRSGQGNYEQYF
TRBJ2-4 NA TRBV19 NA TGTGCCAGTAGTATACCTCGGGGGGACATAGCCAAAAACATTCAGTACTTC CASSIPRGDIAKNIQYF
TRBJ2-5 NA TRBV19 NA TGTGCCAGTAGTAATAGACGACAGACGTACCAAGAGACCCAGTACTTC CASSNRRQTYQETQYF
TRBJ2-1 once TRBV3-1/TRBV3-2 NA TGTGCCAGCAGCCAAGAACCCCACAGCTACAATGAGCAGTTCTTC CASSQEPHSYNEQFF
TRBJ1-1 NA TRBV3-1/TRBV3-2 NA TGTGCCAGCAGCCAGGTCACTAGGGGGACTGAAGCTTTCTTT CASSQVTRGTEAFF
TRBJ1-2 NA TRBV3-1/TRBV3-2 NA TGTGCCAGCAGCCAAGGGAACAGGTTAAATGGCTACACCTTC CASSQGNRLNGYTF
TRBJ1-1 NA TRBV10-1 NA TGCGCCAGCAGTGAAGGACAAGAAGCTTTCTTT CASSEGQEAFF
TRBJ2-1 NA TRBV5-6 NA TGTGCCAGCAGCTTGGTTTCGGGGAATGAGCAGTTCTTC CASSLVSGNEQFF
TRBJ1-5 NA TRBV7-3 NA TGTGCCAGCAGCTTAACCGGGGGGACAAATCAGCCCCAGCATTTT CASSLTGGTNQPQHF
TRBJ2-5 NA TRBV12-3/TRBV12-4 NA TGTGCCAGCAGTCGGGACTTCCAAGAGACCCAGTACTTC CASSRDFQETQYF
TRBJ1-6 NA TRBV19 TRBD1 TGTGCCAGTAGCGACCAGGGGGGAGATTCACCCCTCCACTTT CASSDQGGDSPLHF
TRBJ2-1 many TRBV7-3 TRBD2 TGTGCCAGCAGCCTCACCGGGACTAGCGTGCATGAGCAGTTCTTC CASSLTGTSVHEQFF
TRBJ1-2 NA TRBV25-1 NA TGTGCCAGCAGTGGGCCGAATAGCGGTAACTATGGCTACACCTTC CASSGPNSGNYGYTF
TRBJ1-5 NA TRBV4-1 NA TGCGCCAGCAGCCAAGTCGGGGTGCGGCAGCCCCAGCATTTT CASSQVGVRQPQHF
TRBJ2-1 NA TRBV11-1 TRBD2 TGTGCCAGCAGCCCCGCCTGGGGGGGATCTAACAATGAGCAGTTCTTC CASSPAWGGSNNEQFF
TRBJ1-3 NA TRBV5-3 NA TGTGCCAGAAGCTTTGTGGGGGGAGAGGACTCTGGAAACACCATATATTTT CARSFVGGEDSGNTIYF
TRBJ1-1 NA TRBV12-3/TRBV12-4 NA TGTGCCAGCAGTTCCAGGAACACTGAAGCTTTCTTT CASSSRNTEAFF
TRBJ2-1 NA TRBV5-1 TRBD2 TGCGCCAGCAGCTTGGCGGGAGGTAGCGGGGGGGCCGGGTCCTACAATGAGCAGTTCTTC CASSLAGGSGGAGSYNEQFF
TRBJ1-4 NA TRBV5-1 TRBD1 TGCGCCAGCAGCTCGTGGACAGGGGCGGGTGAAAAACTGTTTTTT CASSSWTGAGEKLFF
TRBJ1-2 NA TRBV3-1/TRBV3-2 NA TGTGCCAGCAGCCCCTCGAGGTCGAGCGGCTACACCTTC CASSPSRSSGYTF
TRBJ1-4 once TRBV28 TRBD1 TGTGCCAGCAGTTTTCTGTCAGGGGGTGAAAAACTGTTTTTT CASSFLSGGEKLFF
TRBJ2-4 NA TRBV7-2 TRBD1 TGTGCCAGCAGCTTCGGACAGGGCGGGGCCAAAAACATTCAGTACTTC CASSFGQGGAKNIQYF
TRBJ2-3 NA TRBV4-3 NA TGCGCCAGCAGAGGGACATCCTTCACAGATACGCAGTATTTT CASRGTSFTDTQYF
TRBJ2-5 NA TRBV5-4 TRBD2 TGTGCCAGCAGCCGGACTAGCGGGATTCAAGAGACCCAGTACTTC CASSRTSGIQETQYF
TRBJ1-5 NA TRBV7-9 TRBD1 TGTGCCAGCAGCTTTGGCGGGACAGGGGTCAATCAGCCCCAGCATTTT CASSFGGTGVNQPQHF